This TCR beta chain originates from a study of shared clonotypes between healthy human individuals. The germline V and J ends were trimmed by 5 bases and 12 bases, with 14 bases remaining between them. The CDR3 runs 12 residues. Germline CDR1 and CDR2: MDHEN and SYDVKM. CD8 cells classed as naive were CD45RO-negative and positively selected for CCR7, excluding terminally differentiated effector memory CD45RA+ cells. Each replicate PCR on the sorted subsets used about 220 ng DNA (around 30,000 T cell genomes). Measured with immunoSEQ multiplex PCR; TCRdb has only the in-frame clones, and not every one. Of some 630,000 clones listed, roughly 96% were seen once; the top ten hold approximately 0.1%.

The source material was naive CD8+ T cells sorted from blood. V and J are TRBV28 and TRBJ1-5; D is ambiguous. The origin of this receptor is a woman under 40 in good health. This CDR3 is CASSLRGIFQHF. CDR3 DNA sequence: TGTGCCAGCAGTCTCCGTGGCATTTTCCAGCATTTT.